The 14 T cell receptor beta chains below were found in one sample sequenced in a study of blood T cell repertoires in COVID-19. Clones were sequenced by immunoSEQ multiplex PCR, and TCRdb holds only the in-frame ones, with some missing. Among hundreds of thousands of clones listed, 75% to 90% were seen once. Sequencing used peripheral blood. Receptors originate from a woman between 25 and 40 years old with active or convalescent COVID-19.

The V call is TRBV18, the J call TRBJ2-1, with D tentatively TRBD2 (6 bases). Trimming left V 0 bases short and J 8 bases short, with 17 bases between. CDR3 length equals 16 residues. CDR1 and CDR2 (germline): KGHSH, LQKENI. In DNA form, the CDR3 reads TGTGCCAGCTCACCACCCTCTGCTTACGGGAGCGATGAGCAGTTCTTC. This translates into CASSPPSAYGSDEQFF.

The chain joins TRBV7-2 to TRBJ1-5; perhaps TRBD1 as D (6 bases). The CDR3 contains 18 residues. Germline CDR1 is SGHTA and CDR2 is FQGNSA. Trimming stripped 5 bases from V and 5 bases from J, with 25 bases between. The CDR3 is CASSPSLTQGDPDQPQHF. For the CDR3, the DNA is TGTGCCAGCAGCCCCTCGCTCACACAGGGTGATCCCGATCAGCCCCAGCATTTT.

This clone was detected only a few times. The chain combines TRBV5-1 with TRBJ1-2, with D tentatively TRBD1 (5 bases). The V end was cut by 4 bases, the J end by 5 bases, with 15 bases between. In germline, CDR1 is SGHRS, CDR2 YFSETQ. This CDR3 comprises 14 residues. This CDR3 is CASSQPWGEYGYTF. In DNA, the CDR3 is TGCGCCAGCAGCCAGCCCTGGGGGGAATATGGCTACACCTTC.

J is TRBJ2-2 and V is TRBV7-2, with 7 bases matching TRBD1. Germline CDR1 reads SGHTA; CDR2 reads FQGNSA. This CDR3 spans 17 amino acids. V lost 1 base and J lost 4; bases outside the gene matches: 9. CDR3 bases: TGTGCCAGCAGCTTAGGAGCCGGGACAGCGACCACCGGGGAGCTGTTTTTT. It translates to CASSLGAGTATTGELFF.

The gene calls are TRBV11-1 and TRBJ2-5; tentatively, D is TRBD2 (5 bases). This CDR3 comprises 16 residues. Deletions cut 2 bases from V and 2 bases from J, with 15 bases between. CDR1 and CDR2 from the germline V gene are SGHAT and FQDESV (reference sequence). In DNA, the CDR3 is TGTGCCAGCAGCTTAATAATAACACCGGGGCAAGAGACCCAGTACTTC. Protein: CASSLIITPGQETQYF.

The V call is TRBV4-1, the J call TRBJ2-2; no clear D. Trimming took 4 bases from V and 1 from J, leaving 10 bases between them. There are 15 residues in the CDR3. CDR1 and CDR2 (germline): MGHRA, YSYEKL. CDR3 nucleotide sequence: TGCGCCAGCAGCCTTAATACCGGGAACACCGGGGAGCTGTTTTTT. As protein: CASSLNTGNTGELFF.

V is TRBV4-1 and J is TRBJ2-2, with D possibly being TRBD2 (6 bases). Germline lookup yields CDR1 MGHRA and CDR2 YSYEKL. The germline V and J ends were trimmed by 3 bases and 3 bases, with 17 bases remaining between them. The CDR3 consists of 17 residues. In DNA, the CDR3 is TGCGCCAGCAGCCAGGCAAACTTCGGGACTTACACCGGGGAGCTGTTTTTT. Residues: CASSQANFGTYTGELFF.

This chain uses TRBV6-5 with TRBJ1-2; the match to TRBD1 covers 8 bases. With V trimmed by 8 bases and J by 8 bases, 10 bases remained unmatched. There are 13 residues in the CDR3. Germline V gene data show CDR1 as MNHEY and CDR2 as SVGAGI. The CDR3 DNA is TGTGCCAGCTCTAAGGACAGGGCAGGAGGCTACACCTTC. This codes for CASSKDRAGGYTF.

This sequence joins TRBV14 and TRBJ2-1, with 10 bases lining up with TRBD2. Germline V lookup: CDR1 SGHDN, CDR2 FVKESK. The V and J ends lost 3 bases and 4 bases, in that order; junction bases with no gene match: 3. There are 15 residues in the CDR3. This CDR3 is CASSQDSGGYNEQFF. The CDR3 nucleotides are TGTGCCAGCAGCCAGGATAGCGGGGGGTACAATGAGCAGTTCTTC. Full variable domain (outside the CDR3, taken from reference TRBV14 and TRBJ2-1): EAGVTQFPSHSVIEKGQTVTLRCDPISGHDNLYWYRRVMGKEIKFLLHFVKESKQDESGMPNNRFLAERTGGTYSTLKVQPAELEDSGVYFCASSQDSGGYNEQFFGPGTRLTVL.

This clone was found a few times. This rearrangement joins TRBV6-1 to TRBJ2-2; a weak D match, TRBD1 (5 bases). V was trimmed by 3 bases and J by 6 bases, leaving 14 bases between them. From germline, CDR1 is MNHNS and CDR2 SASEGT. The CDR3 consists of 15 residues. CDR3: CASSELRDKPGELFF. DNA for the CDR3: TGTGCCAGCAGTGAGCTCAGGGATAAGCCCGGGGAGCTGTTTTTT.

This chain joins TRBV24-1 and TRBJ2-3, with 7 bases lining up with TRBD1. This CDR3 spans 16 amino acids. Trimming removed 4 bases from V and 2 bases from J; junction bases left unmatched: 8. Germline V CDR1 and CDR2: KGHDR, SFDVKD. The chain's CDR3 is CATSEAGTEFTDTQYF. The CDR3 bases are TGTGCCACCAGTGAGGCCGGGACAGAGTTCACAGATACGCAGTATTTT.

The chain combines TRBV15 with TRBJ1-3; D call uncertain. V was clipped by 8 bases and J by 6 bases, with 14 bases between them. The CDR3 consists of 13 residues. Germline CDR1 LNHNV, CDR2 YYDKDF (reference sequence). The CDR3 DNA reads TGTGCCACCCAACCGAAGGAGGCAAACACCATATATTTT. This gives the protein CATQPKEANTIYF.

The sample holds one count of this clone. Other DNA sequences within the sample encode an identical CDR3. This chain connects TRBV19 to TRBJ2-5; perhaps TRBD2 as D (6 bases). V was clipped by 3 bases and J by 2 bases, with 7 bases between them. Germline values: CDR1 LNHDA, CDR2 SQIVND (reference sequence). The CDR3 is 13 amino acids. Here the CDR3 DNA reads TGTGCCAGTAGTATCGGGGGACAAGAGACCCAGTACTTC. This encodes CASSIGGQETQYF.

This clone was found once. The chain uses TRBV5-4 and TRBJ2-1; 8 bases align to TRBD1. The CDR3 totals 14 residues. V shed 4 bases, J shed 5 bases, and the junction held 5 bases outside the gene matches. From germline, CDR1 is SGHNT and CDR2 YYREEE (reference sequence). CDR3 protein: CASSVDRGHNEQFF. CDR3 DNA sequence: TGTGCCAGCAGCGTAGACAGGGGTCACAATGAGCAGTTCTTC. The variable domain in full, with the rest retrieved from reference TRBV5-4 and TRBJ2-1, is ETGVTQSPTHLIKTRGQQVTLRCSSQSGHNTVSWYQQALGQGPQFIFQYYREEENGRGNFPPRFSGLQFPNYSSELNVNALELDDSALYLCASSVDRGHNEQFFGPGTRLTVL.